The 24 T cell receptor beta chains given below trace back to one sample, sequenced in a study of neurological immune-mediated disorders. TCRdb re-called the 5' RACE reads with MiXCR, one entry per CDR3 protein. The sample contains about 62,000 distinct CDR3 sequences, over 3.5% of which appear only once. Material for sequencing was PBMCs. The receptor set was obtained from a woman between 45 and 65 years old with multiple sclerosis.

The V call is TRBV20-1, the J call TRBJ1-2, with 7 bases lining up with TRBD1. V gave up 6 bases and J gave up 5 bases; unmatched junction bases: 12. The CDR3 covers 14 residues. The germline CDR1 and CDR2 sequences are DFQATT and SNEGSKA (reference sequence). CDR3 sequence: CSATTGPRVYGYTF. The CDR3 DNA reads TGCAGTGCCACGACAGGGCCCAGGGTGTATGGCTACACCTTC.

Ten or more counts support this clonotype. This chain links TRBV29-1 with TRBJ2-7; possibly TRBD2 for D (6 bases). This CDR3 is 13 amino acids long. Germline-derived CDR1 and CDR2 are SQVTM and ANQGSEA. The V gene lost 4 bases and the J gene lost 4 bases, with 14 bases spanning the gap. CDR3 DNA sequence: TGCAGCGTTGGGGGGGTAACGGGTTACGAGCAGTACTTC. It yields the protein CSVGGVTGYEQYF.

This clonotype was seen ten or more times. The V gene is TRBV4-2, the J gene TRBJ2-2; D gene unclear. Germline-derived CDR1 and CDR2 are LGHNA and YNFKEQ. V was pared by 1 base and J by 7 bases, with 16 bases between. The CDR3 is made up of 16 amino acids. The CDR3 here is CASSQAANPSGGELFF. The CDR3 coding sequence is TGTGCCAGCAGCCAAGCGGCTAACCCCTCGGGCGGGGAGCTGTTTTTT.

The table lists this clonotype with many counts. The V call is TRBV9, the J call TRBJ2-2; D is unresolved. Between the trimmed V and J ends, which lost 0 bases and 2 bases, there was a span of 8 bases. The CDR3 contains 15 residues. Germline V gene lookup returns CDR1 SGDLS and CDR2 YYNGEE. The DNA of the CDR3 is TGTGCCAGCAGCGTAGCCCACCTTAACACCGGGGAGCTGTTTTTT. Protein product: CASSVAHLNTGELFF.

This clonotype was seen repeatedly, ten times or more. The genes are TRBV5-1 and TRBJ2-7; a weak D match, TRBD1 (6 bases). CDR1 SGHRS and CDR2 YFSETQ come from the germline V gene. Trimming stripped 4 bases from V and 3 bases from J, with 8 bases between. This CDR3 region has 12 residues. CDR3 sequence (DNA): TGCGCCAGCAGCAAGGACAGCTACGAGCAGTACTTC. It yields the protein CASSKDSYEQYF.

This clonotype was picked up many times. The chain combines TRBV5-1 with TRBJ1-5, with a tentative D call TRBD1 (5 bases). Between the trimmed V and J ends, which lost 5 bases and 6 bases, there was a span of 12 bases. CDR1 SGHRS and CDR2 YFSETQ come from the germline V gene. CDR3 length equals 13 residues. The CDR3 spells CASSFLGGQPQHF. The CDR3 DNA reads TGCGCCAGCAGTTTCCTGGGGGGTCAGCCCCAGCATTTT.

This clonotype showed up many times. The V call is TRBV20-1, the J call TRBJ1-1; D not resolved. Per germline, CDR1 DFQATT and CDR2 SNEGSKA (reference sequence). This CDR3 contains 14 residues. V lost 0 bases and J 1 base, leaving 9 bases between the germline ends. The CDR3 loop is CSARDPGRNTEAFF. In DNA, the CDR3 is TGCAGTGCTAGAGACCCGGGGAGGAACACTGAAGCTTTCTTT.

This clonotype has a count of ten or more. The chain uses TRBV7-2 and TRBJ2-2; TRBD1 is a possible D gene (6 bases). In germline, CDR1 is SGHTA, CDR2 FQGNSA. This CDR3 is 15 amino acids long. V gave up 5 bases and J gave up 1 base, with 11 bases separating them. CDR3 nucleotides: TGTGCCAGCAGCCCCAGGGGTGGGAACACCGGGGAGCTGTTTTTT. Translated: CASSPRGGNTGELFF.

This clonotype was counted many times. This rearrangement joins TRBV29-1 to TRBJ2-7; 15 bases are shared with TRBD2. Germline V lookup: CDR1 SQVTM, CDR2 ANQGSEA. Germline trimming cut 7 bases from V and 2 bases from J; bases unmatched to any gene: 15. The CDR3 extends over 18 amino acids. As DNA, the CDR3 is TGCAGCGCCCGTAGCAGGACTAGCGGGAGGGCGATTACCTACGAGCAGTACTTC. It encodes CSARSRTSGRAITYEQYF.

The chain is built from TRBV7-2 and TRBJ2-3; D call uncertain. Deletions cut 8 bases from V and 4 bases from J, with 10 bases between. Germline V gives CDR1 SGHTA, CDR2 FQGNSA. The CDR3 is 12 residues long. The CDR3, as DNA: TGTGCCAGCTCGGTGGGCCCAGATACGCAGTATTTT. Its protein is CASSVGPDTQYF.

This clonotype was recorded at least ten times. The gene calls are TRBV7-2 and TRBJ2-2; a possible D gene is TRBD2 (5 bases). Trimming took 5 bases from V and 0 from J, leaving 19 bases between them. The germline CDR1 and CDR2 sequences are SGHTA and FQGNSA. This CDR3 is 18 amino acids long. The CDR3 region has the DNA TGTGCCAGCAGCCTACAACGGAATAGCGTGACGAACACCGGGGAGCTGTTTTTT. It codes for CASSLQRNSVTNTGELFF. Using reference TRBV7-2 and TRBJ2-2 for the parts outside the CDR3, the full variable domain is GAGVSQSPSNKVTEKGKDVELRCDPISGHTALYWYRQSLGQGLEFLIYFQGNSAPDKSGLPSDRFSAERTGGSVSTLTIQRTQQEDSAVYLCASSLQRNSVTNTGELFFGEGSRLTVL.

V usage is TRBV20-1 and J usage is TRBJ2-6, with D possibly being TRBD1 (6 bases). The V and J ends lost 0 bases and 1 base respectively, with 7 bases between them. Germline V lookup: CDR1 DFQATT, CDR2 SNEGSKA (reference sequence). There are 15 residues in the CDR3. Here the CDR3 reads CSAREQGSGANVLTF. CDR3 sequence (DNA): TGCAGTGCTAGAGAACAGGGATCTGGGGCCAACGTCCTGACTTTC.

On this clonotype: A clone one base away is much larger, so this may be a read error. The genes are TRBV10-3 and TRBJ1-2; weak D call: TRBD1 (5 bases). The CDR3 extends over 16 amino acids. Per germline, CDR1 ENHRY and CDR2 SYGVKD. Trimming left V 0 bases short and J 4 bases short, with 15 bases between. In DNA, the CDR3 is TGTGCCATCAGTGAGTCGAGGGGCCAATCTTTCTATGGCTACACCTTC. Protein: CAISESRGQSFYGYTF.

Ten or more counts support this clonotype. The rearrangement joins TRBV4-3 to TRBJ1-4; D is undetermined. V dropped 1 base and J dropped 8 bases, with 14 bases sitting between them. Germline-derived CDR1 and CDR2 are LGHNA and YSLEER. CDR3 length equals 15 residues. The CDR3 reads CASSQGGSIGEKLFF. DNA for the CDR3: TGCGCCAGCAGCCAAGGAGGGTCTATAGGGGAAAAACTGTTTTTT.

This clonotype was seen at least ten times. The chain carries TRBV4-3 and TRBJ2-5; the D is unclear. V lost 4 bases and J 2 bases, leaving 8 bases between the germline ends. The CDR3 sequence is 13 residues long. The germline gives CDR1 LGHNA, CDR2 YSLEER. DNA of the CDR3: TGCGCCAGCAGCCTTCAGATGCAAGAGACCCAGTACTTC. The encoded protein is CASSLQMQETQYF.

This clonotype has at least ten counts. The chain employs TRBV12-3 or TRBV12-4 and TRBJ2-1; TRBD2 matches at 13 bases. V was pared by 6 bases and J by 5 bases, with 4 bases of the junction left unmatched. The CDR3 length is 15 residues. The CDR3 region is CASSQTSGRNNEQFF. Written as DNA, the CDR3 is TGTGCCAGCAGCCAGACTAGCGGGAGGAACAATGAGCAGTTCTTC.

This clonotype was counted many times. J is TRBJ2-5 and V is TRBV29-1; D possibly corresponds to TRBD2 (7 bases). Trimming removed 2 bases from V and 2 bases from J, with 18 bases in between. The CDR3 is made up of 16 amino acids. Germline loops: CDR1 SQVTM, CDR2 ANQGSEA. CDR3 DNA: TGCAGCGTTGAACGGGTTGGGGGGGGGCGACAAGAGACCCAGTACTTC. It codes for CSVERVGGGRQETQYF.

The sample holds many counts of this clonotype. The V and J genes are TRBV5-1 and TRBJ2-1, with 8 bases matching TRBD2. CDR1 and CDR2 (germline): SGHRS, YFSETQ. The CDR3 contains 16 residues. The V and J ends lost 3 bases and 9 bases, in that order; junction bases with no gene match: 14. The DNA of the CDR3 is TGCGCCAGCAGCTGGGAAATGACGGGAGGGCCCCGTGAGCAGTTCTTC. This sequence encodes CASSWEMTGGPREQFF.

There are many counts of this clonotype. The CDR3, as DNA: TGTGCCAGCAGCTCGAGCGGATGGGTGGCAGATACGCAGTATTTT. Protein sequence: CASSSSGWVADTQYF. This chain joins TRBV7-2 and TRBJ2-3, with D perhaps TRBD2 (5 bases). The germline CDR1 and CDR2 sequences are SGHTA and FQGNSA. The CDR3 length is 15 residues. V gave up 4 bases and J gave up 4 bases, with 15 bases separating them.

This clonotype occurred many times. This chain joins TRBV24-1 and TRBJ2-5; 10 bases are shared with TRBD1. CDR3 length: 16 amino acids. V shed 0 bases, J shed 4 bases, and the junction held 4 bases outside the gene matches. The V gene's germline CDR1 is KGHDR and CDR2 SFDVKD. The CDR3, as DNA: TGTGCCACCAGTGATTTGAGACAGGGGGCCGGAGAGACCCAGTACTTC. The encoded protein is CATSDLRQGAGETQYF.

The table lists this clonotype with many counts. The chain uses TRBV6-5 and TRBJ2-3; 9 nucleotides line up with TRBD2. Germline values: CDR1 MNHEY, CDR2 SVGAGI. CDR3 size: 15 residues. Trimming cost V 5 bases and J 0 bases; bases outside gene matches: 3. For the CDR3, the DNA is TGTGCCAGCAGTCTAGCGGGGACTAGCACAGATACGCAGTATTTT. Translating it yields CASSLAGTSTDTQYF.

This clonotype showed up many times. This rearrangement joins TRBV20-1 to TRBJ1-5; D is ambiguous. CDR3 length: 13 amino acids. V lost 6 bases and J lost 7, with 16 bases in between. CDR1 is DFQATT and CDR2 is SNEGSKA in the germline V gene (reference sequence). The CDR3 protein is CSAGVSGDQPQHF. The CDR3, as DNA: TGCAGTGCGGGTGTGTCAGGTGACCAGCCCCAGCATTTT.

This clonotype was seen at least ten times. The rearrangement uses TRBV4-2 and TRBJ2-1, with D tentatively TRBD2 (6 bases). V shed 2 bases and J shed 5 bases, with 10 bases lying between them. CDR1 and CDR2 from the germline V gene are LGHNA and YNFKEQ. The CDR3 contains 14 residues. The CDR3 bases are TGTGCCAGCAGCCAAACCGGGACTCACAATGAGCAGTTCTTC. Encoded protein: CASSQTGTHNEQFF.

This clonotype was detected many times. V gene TRBV24-1 combines with J gene TRBJ2-1, with 8 bases lining up with TRBD2. CDR3 length: 16 residues. Germline CDR1 reads KGHDR; CDR2 reads SFDVKD. V shed 3 bases, J shed 9 bases, and the junction held 12 bases outside the gene matches. CDR3 bases: TGTGCCACCAGTGATAATACGGGAGGGCCAACGGGTGAGCAGTTCTTC. It codes for CATSDNTGGPTGEQFF.